These 16 T cell receptor beta chains share one sample of origin, sequenced in a study of T cell responses to AZD1222 COVID-19 vaccine (dated by TCRdb to the early 2020s). The receptor library was made with the immunoSEQ multiplex PCR assay. TCRdb stores this immuneACCESS table with in-frame sequences only. Part of the clones is absent; in the studies checked, under half of the shortfall reflects unresolved V genes, and no reason is known for the rest. The sample data list some 120,000 clones, and 70% to 90% of these were observed just once. The ten largest clones take up more than 3% of the sample. The sample's time point label is to be understood as: baseline before first vaccination. The intended sense of this specimen's treatment or condition label: meningococcal conjugate vaccine given as trial control. Sequencing used peripheral blood, obtained on day 0 of MenACWY control vaccination. The receptors were gathered from an adult in good health.

CDR3 protein: CASTTQDQETQYF. The CDR3, as DNA: TGTGCCAGCACCACCCAGGACCAAGAGACCCAGTACTTC. This chain connects TRBV28 to TRBJ2-5; D is undetermined. The germline V and J ends were trimmed by 7 bases and 0 bases, with 9 bases remaining between them. Germline V gene data show CDR1 as MDHEN and CDR2 as SYDVKM. The CDR3 loop spans 13 amino acids.

This clone was picked up a small number of times. The chain uses TRBV5-4 and TRBJ2-7, with TRBD1 matching over 8 bases. Germline trimming cut 2 bases from V and 7 bases from J; bases unmatched to any gene: 8. The CDR3 is 14 amino acids. Germline values: CDR1 SGHNT, CDR2 YYREEE (reference sequence). This chain's CDR3 is CASSLGQGAREQYF. CDR3 bases: TGTGCCAGCAGCTTAGGTCAGGGGGCTCGAGAGCAGTACTTC. Combining the CDR3 with reference TRBV5-4 and TRBJ2-7 gives the whole variable domain ETGVTQSPTHLIKTRGQQVTLRCSSQSGHNTVSWYQQALGQGPQFIFQYYREEENGRGNFPPRFSGLQFPNYSSELNVNALELDDSALYLCASSLGQGAREQYFGPGTRLTVT.

The rearrangement links TRBV12-3 or TRBV12-4 to TRBJ2-5, with a weak D call TRBD2 (6 bases). The CDR3 is 13 amino acids. With 6 bases removed from V and 2 bases from J, the gap between germline ends came to 10 bases. CDR3 nucleotides: TGTGCCAGCAGCCTCGGGACTCAAGAGACCCAGTACTTC. It specifies CASSLGTQETQYF.

This clone showed up just a few times. The J gene is TRBJ1-1, the V gene TRBV19; possibly TRBD1 for D (5 bases). There are 14 residues in the CDR3. The V gene lost 4 bases and the J gene lost 4 bases, with 13 bases spanning the gap. The germline V gene encodes CDR1 LNHDA and CDR2 SQIVND (reference sequence). CDR3 loop: CASSSGRQGTEAFF. CDR3 coding DNA: TGTGCCAGTAGTAGCGGTAGGCAGGGCACTGAAGCTTTCTTT. The complete variable domain, with remaining parts taken from reference TRBV19 and TRBJ1-1, reads DGGITQSPKYLFRKEGQNVTLSCEQNLNHDAMYWYRQDPGQGLRLIYYSQIVNDFQKGDIAEGYSVSREKKESFPLTVTSAQKNPTAFYLCASSSGRQGTEAFFGQGTRLTVV.

This clone was detected only once. The rearrangement joins TRBV5-1 to TRBJ2-5, with TRBD2 as a possible D gene (6 bases). This CDR3 contains 15 residues. Trimming took 6 bases from V and 1 from J, leaving 16 bases between them. Looked up from germline, CDR1 is SGHRS and CDR2 is YFSETQ. In nucleotides, the CDR3 is TGCGCCAGCAATAGGGACGGGGGATCCCAAGAGACCCAGTACTTC. Translation gives CASNRDGGSQETQYF.

The rearrangement uses TRBV27 and TRBJ1-2, with a weak D call TRBD1 (6 bases). CDR1 MNHEY and CDR2 SMNVEV come from the germline V gene (reference sequence). The length of the CDR3 is 15 residues. The V gene lost 4 bases and the J gene lost 4 bases, with 16 bases spanning the gap. In nucleotides, the CDR3 is TGTGCCAGCAGTTCCAGAGGGGGGGGGAGCTATGGCTACACCTTC. Translated, it gives CASSSRGGGSYGYTF.

This chain uses TRBV7-9 with TRBJ2-7, with 10 bases lining up with TRBD1. The junction had 5 bases not matched to a gene; V was cut back by 1 base and J by 2 bases. The length of the CDR3 is 16 residues. The germline V gene encodes CDR1 SEHNR and CDR2 FQNEAQ (reference sequence). This CDR3 reads CASSLGAGTGAYEQYF. DNA of the CDR3: TGTGCCAGCAGCTTAGGGGCCGGGACAGGGGCCTACGAGCAGTACTTC.

This chain connects TRBV7-9 to TRBJ2-5, with D perhaps matching TRBD1 (6 bases). Germline values: CDR1 SEHNR, CDR2 FQNEAQ (reference sequence). The CDR3 is made up of 13 amino acids. V was shortened by 5 bases and J by 2 bases, with 9 bases between the two germline ends. Written as DNA, the CDR3 is TGTGCCAGCAGCCGGGACACACAAGAGACCCAGTACTTC. Translation: CASSRDTQETQYF. Combining the CDR3 with reference TRBV7-9 and TRBJ2-5 gives the whole variable domain DTGVSQNPRHKITKRGQNVTFRCDPISEHNRLYWYRQTLGQGPEFLTYFQNEAQLEKSRLLSDRFSAERPKGSFSTLEIQRTEQGDSAMYLCASSRDTQETQYFGPGTRLLVL.

This chain links TRBV18 with TRBJ1-1, with 10 positions matching TRBD1. This CDR3 has 14 residues. Germline V lookup: CDR1 KGHSH, CDR2 LQKENI. Trimming took 3 bases from V and 6 from J; bases not matched to a gene: 4. In nucleotides, the CDR3 is TGTGCCAGCTCACCGGCCGGGACAGGGGCTGAAGCTTTCTTT. Encoded protein: CASSPAGTGAEAFF.

The rearrangement uses TRBV21-1 and TRBJ2-1; TRBD2, the table's D call, lacks a check against the DNA. TRBV21-1 is classified as a pseudogene. The CDR3 is 16 residues long. CDR3 in amino acids: CASSKPLARIYNEQFF. CDR3 DNA: TGTGCCAGCAGCAAGCCTCTAGCGCGAATTTACAATGAGCAGTTCTTC.

The V gene is TRBV15, the J gene TRBJ2-3; 7 bases are shared with TRBD2. J gave up 4 bases and V 0 bases, and 7 bases lay outside the gene matches. The length of the CDR3 is 16 residues. CDR1 and CDR2 from the germline V gene are LNHNV and YYDKDF (reference sequence). For the CDR3, the DNA is TGTGCCACCAGCAGAGATCGGGGGGTAGGAGCAGATACGCAGTATTTT. It translates to CATSRDRGVGADTQYF.

The chain links TRBV7-9 to TRBJ1-1; TRBD1 might be the D (5 bases). The CDR3 consists of 12 residues. V gave up 5 bases and J gave up 5 bases, with 9 bases separating them. Looked up from germline, CDR1 is SEHNR and CDR2 is FQNEAQ (reference sequence). The CDR3 protein is CASSPRGTEAFF. The DNA of the CDR3 is TGTGCCAGCAGCCCTCGGGGGACTGAAGCTTTCTTT. Filled out from reference TRBV7-9 and TRBJ1-1, the complete variable domain reads DTGVSQNPRHKITKRGQNVTFRCDPISEHNRLYWYRQTLGQGPEFLTYFQNEAQLEKSRLLSDRFSAERPKGSFSTLEIQRTEQGDSAMYLCASSPRGTEAFFGQGTRLTVV.

This clone is a singleton in its sample. The J gene is TRBJ1-1, the V gene TRBV14, with D possibly matching TRBD1 (5 bases). The CDR3 loop spans 17 amino acids. CDR1 SGHDN and CDR2 FVKESK come from the germline V gene. The germline V and J ends were trimmed by 2 bases and 1 base, with 17 bases remaining between them. CDR3 in DNA: TGTGCCAGCAGCCAACGTCTTTGGGGCAGAGAGAACACTGAAGCTTTCTTT. This codes for CASSQRLWGRENTEAFF. The variable domain in full, completed from reference TRBV14 and TRBJ1-1, reads EAGVTQFPSHSVIEKGQTVTLRCDPISGHDNLYWYRRVMGKEIKFLLHFVKESKQDESGMPNNRFLAERTGGTYSTLKVQPAELEDSGVYFCASSQRLWGRENTEAFFGQGTRLTVV.

This chain joins TRBV4-3 and TRBJ2-1; TRBD2 matches 9 bases. The CDR3 is 15 residues long. Germline V gives CDR1 LGHNA, CDR2 YSLEER. Losses at the gene ends were 1 base for V and 8 bases for J; bases not matched to a gene: 6. CDR3 loop: CASSQVNGGGDEQFF. The CDR3 DNA is TGCGCCAGCAGCCAAGTCAACGGCGGGGGGGATGAGCAGTTCTTC.

The V gene is TRBV7-2, the J gene TRBJ2-7, with 7 bases identical to TRBD1. The CDR3 is 15 amino acids. The germline CDR1 and CDR2 sequences are SGHTA and FQGNSA. Trimming removed 5 bases from V and 2 bases from J; junction bases left unmatched: 9. CDR3 residues: CASSVGTARTYEQYF. CDR3 DNA sequence: TGTGCCAGCAGCGTCGGGACAGCACGGACCTACGAGCAGTACTTC.

The DNA of the CDR3 is TGTGCCACCAGTGATTTGGATACGCAGTATTTT. Its translation: CATSDLDTQYF. This chain connects TRBV24-1 to TRBJ2-3, with no clear D. This CDR3 is built from 11 residues. Trimming left V 0 bases short and J 6 bases short, with 0 bases between. Germline V gives CDR1 KGHDR, CDR2 SFDVKD.